Below are 21 T cell receptor beta chains sequenced from a single sample in a study of T-cell reconstitution after alpha-beta-depleted transplantation in children. It was with unique molecular identifiers that the TCRbeta library was prepared. TCRdb fed the PCR reads into MiXCR, producing one record per CDR3 protein. The profile covers about 610,000 distinct CDR3 sequences, with about 10% appearing a single time and 4% taken by the ten largest. The sequenced sample was PBMCs from the stem cell graft donor, obtained from the stem cell graft. The origin of the receptors is a human donor who donated a stem cell graft to a child with acute myeloid leukemia.

This clonotype has just a few counts. The chain links TRBV5-1 to TRBJ2-7; TRBD2 matches at 8 bases. This CDR3 comprises 15 residues. Germline V CDR1 and CDR2: SGHRS, YFSETQ. With 0 bases clipped from V and 4 bases from J, the junction kept 6 bases outside the gene matches. The CDR3: CASSLVVAGQYEQYF. The CDR3 DNA reads as TGCGCCAGCAGCTTGGTAGTAGCGGGACAATACGAGCAGTACTTC.

The sample holds many counts of this clonotype. This chain joins TRBV5-1 and TRBJ2-1; possible D gene TRBD2, 6 bases. The V end lost 0 bases, the J end lost 4 bases, and 11 bases lay between the germline ends. Looked up from germline, CDR1 is SGHRS and CDR2 is YFSETQ. CDR3 size: 15 residues. CDR3 sequence (DNA): TGCGCCAGCAGCTTGGGGGGGGACCTGTACAATGAGCAGTTCTTC. Translating it yields CASSLGGDLYNEQFF.

This clonotype was recorded at least ten times. The rearrangement uses TRBV6-2 or TRBV6-3 and TRBJ2-3; TRBD2 matches at 10 bases. The CDR3 has 17 amino acids. CDR1 MNHEY and CDR2 SVGEGT come from the germline V gene. Germline trimming cut 0 bases from V and 4 bases from J; bases unmatched to any gene: 7. The CDR3 region is CASSYSASGSRPDTQYF. In nucleotides, the CDR3 is TGTGCCAGCAGTTACTCGGCTAGCGGGAGTCGCCCAGATACGCAGTATTTT.

This clonotype was seen at least ten times. This chain connects TRBV7-9 to TRBJ2-5; weak D call: TRBD1 (6 bases). This CDR3 contains 15 residues. V was clipped by 3 bases and J by 1 base, with 12 bases between them. The germline gives CDR1 SEHNR, CDR2 FQNEAQ (reference sequence). Here the CDR3 reads CASSFPTGRQETQYF. CDR3 in DNA: TGTGCCAGCAGCTTCCCGACAGGACGCCAAGAGACCCAGTACTTC.

V usage is TRBV25-1 and J usage is TRBJ2-2, with 10 bases matching TRBD1. The junction had 13 bases not matched to a gene; V was cut back by 6 bases and J by 9 bases. From germline, CDR1 is MGHDK and CDR2 SYGVNS. The CDR3 consists of 16 residues. The CDR3 DNA reads as TGTGCCAGCAGCTGGGGGCCGGGACAGGGGCGACGGGAGCTGTTTTTT. Encoded protein: CASSWGPGQGRRELFF.

In its sample, this clonotype was seen a few times. V and J are TRBV28 and TRBJ2-2; the D gene is possibly TRBD1 (5 bases). This CDR3 is built from 15 residues. Germline-derived CDR1 and CDR2 are MDHEN and SYDVKM. V lost 2 bases and J 6 bases, leaving 13 bases between the germline ends. CDR3 sequence reads: CASSLTTVGAGELFF. The CDR3 DNA follows: TGTGCCAGCAGTTTAACAACAGTAGGGGCCGGGGAGCTGTTTTTT. The full variable domain, completed using reference TRBV28 and TRBJ2-2, is DVKVTQSSRYLVKRTGEKVFLECVQDMDHENMFWYRQDPGLGLRLIYFSYDVKMKEKGDIPEGYSVSREKKERFSLILESASTNQTSMYLCASSLTTVGAGELFFGEGSRLTVL.

The chain is built from TRBV29-1 and TRBJ2-7; 7 bases align to TRBD1. This CDR3 comprises 13 residues. V was clipped by 4 bases and J by 3 bases; unmatched bases: 6. Germline loops: CDR1 SQVTM, CDR2 ANQGSEA. The CDR3 DNA sequence: TGCAGCGTTGGACAGGGTAACCGCTACGAGCAGTACTTC. As protein: CSVGQGNRYEQYF.

This clonotype has at least ten counts. The chain employs TRBV5-1 and TRBJ2-5; 11 bases match TRBD2. CDR3 size: 16 residues. Germline trimming cut 4 bases from V and 5 bases from J; bases unmatched to any gene: 10. Germline assignment: CDR1 SGHRS and CDR2 YFSETQ. CDR3 bases: TGCGCCAGCAGCGGAACTAGCGGGAGTGTCAGGGAGACCCAGTACTTC. Its translation is CASSGTSGSVRETQYF. Full variable domain (outside the CDR3, taken from reference TRBV5-1 and TRBJ2-5): KAGVTQTPRYLIKTRGQQVTLSCSPISGHRSVSWYQQTPGQGLQFLFEYFSETQRNKGNFPGRFSGRQFSNSRSEMNVSTLELGDSALYLCASSGTSGSVRETQYFGPGTRLLVL.

This clonotype has just a few counts. The CDR3 protein is CSVALYEKLFF. The CDR3 nucleotides read TGCAGCGTCGCCCTATACGAAAAACTGTTTTTT. The chain carries TRBV29-1 and TRBJ1-4; D is ambiguous. V was shortened by 6 bases and J by 8 bases, with 10 bases between the two germline ends. CDR1 SQVTM and CDR2 ANQGSEA come from the germline V gene. This CDR3 region has 11 residues.

This clonotype was counted ten times or more. J is TRBJ2-1 and V is TRBV29-1; D might be TRBD1 (5 bases). Trimming left V 6 bases short and J 3 bases short, with 9 bases between. The CDR3 covers 12 residues. Germline V gene sequence: CDR1 SQVTM, CDR2 ANQGSEA. The CDR3 protein is CSVFQGYNEQFF. Here the CDR3 DNA reads TGCAGCGTCTTCCAGGGCTACAATGAGCAGTTCTTC.

This rearrangement joins TRBV30 to TRBJ2-3, with TRBD2 matching over 10 bases. Unmatched junction bases numbered 5, after V lost 4 bases and J lost 7 bases. The CDR3 covers 13 residues. CDR1 GTSNPN and CDR2 SVGIG come from the germline V gene (reference sequence). CDR3 in DNA: TGTGCCTGGACCCGGACTAGCGGTAATACGCAGTATTTT. Translated, it gives CAWTRTSGNTQYF. Drawing the rest from reference TRBV30 and TRBJ2-3, the complete variable domain is SQTIHQWPATLVQPVGSPLSLECTVEGTSNPNLYWYRQAAGRGLQLLFYSVGIGQISSEVPQNLSASRPQDRQFILSSKKLLLSDSGFYLCAWTRTSGNTQYFGPGTRLTVL.

The J gene is TRBJ2-1, the V gene TRBV20-1; 12 bases map to TRBD2. Looked up from germline, CDR1 is DFQATT and CDR2 is SNEGSKA (reference sequence). Unmatched junction bases numbered 13, after V lost 3 bases and J lost 10 bases. The CDR3 length is 16 residues. This CDR3 is CSARPRTSGRFSEQFF. The CDR3 DNA reads TGCAGTGCTAGGCCCCGAACTAGCGGGAGGTTCTCGGAGCAGTTCTTC.

This sequence joins TRBV6-1 and TRBJ2-3, with D possibly matching TRBD2 (6 bases). This CDR3 region has 14 residues. Trimming removed 6 bases at V and 2 bases at J, with 12 bases between. CDR1 is MNHNS and CDR2 is SASEGT in the germline V gene. The CDR3 sequence: CASRAGTLTDTQYF. The CDR3 bases are TGTGCCAGCAGAGCCGGGACTCTCACAGATACGCAGTATTTT.

A few counts support this clonotype. The V gene is TRBV29-1, the J gene TRBJ2-7; D possibly corresponds to TRBD2 (6 bases). V lost 4 bases, J lost 0 bases, and 13 bases lay in between. Germline V gene sequence: CDR1 SQVTM, CDR2 ANQGSEA. The CDR3 runs 14 residues. As DNA, the CDR3 is TGCAGCGTTGTATACGGGAGACTCTCCTACGAGCAGTACTTC. This gives the protein CSVVYGRLSYEQYF.

This clonotype was counted between two and nine times. The gene calls are TRBV5-1 and TRBJ2-3; possible D gene TRBD2, 6 bases. The length of the CDR3 is 18 residues. Germline V gene data show CDR1 as SGHRS and CDR2 as YFSETQ. The ends were cut back, 3 bases at V and 0 bases at J, with 20 bases in the middle. The CDR3 spells CASSSLGLGSGSTDTQYF. The CDR3 region has the DNA TGCGCCAGCAGCTCCCTAGGCCTCGGGAGCGGGAGCACAGATACGCAGTATTTT.

This rearrangement joins TRBV6-5 to TRBJ2-1; D is possibly TRBD2 (6 bases). The CDR3 consists of 16 residues. Trimming left V 2 bases short and J 4 bases short, with 15 bases between. The germline V gene has CDR1 MNHEY and CDR2 SVGAGI. The CDR3, as DNA: TGTGCCAGCAGTTACGTCGGGGGTGGGGGTTACAATGAGCAGTTCTTC. Its translation is CASSYVGGGGYNEQFF.

DNA of the CDR3: TGTGCCAGCAGCCAAAGACTAGCTCCAACGTTGGCAGATACGCAGTATTTT. As protein: CASSQRLAPTLADTQYF. The chain couples TRBV16 to TRBJ2-3, with 7 bases lining up with TRBD2. CDR1 is KGHSY and CDR2 is FQNENV in the germline V gene. V was clipped by 2 bases and J by 4 bases; unmatched bases: 12. CDR3 length: 17 amino acids.

The CDR3 nucleotides read TGTGCCAGCAGCGTAGCTGTATTAGCAGAAGAGACCCAGTACTTC. Its translation: CASSVAVLAEETQYF. The rearrangement joins TRBV9 to TRBJ2-5; D not certain. Germline assignment: CDR1 SGDLS and CDR2 YYNGEE. Trimming took 0 bases from V and 3 from J, leaving 12 bases between them. The CDR3 extends over 15 amino acids.

The V and J genes are TRBV24-1 and TRBJ2-7; D unclear. The CDR3 spans 12 residues. Germline loops: CDR1 KGHDR, CDR2 SFDVKD. V was cut by 0 bases and J by 6 bases, with 5 bases left in between. DNA for the CDR3: TGTGCCACCAGTGATTTGCGGGTCGAGCAGTACTTC. Encoded protein: CATSDLRVEQYF.

This clonotype came up a few times. The V and J genes are TRBV5-1 and TRBJ2-1, with 8 bases identical to TRBD2. CDR1 and CDR2 from the germline V gene are SGHRS and YFSETQ. V shed 4 bases and J 10 bases; nucleotides not matched to a gene: 10. The CDR3 extends over 14 amino acids. Written as DNA, the CDR3 is TGCGCCAGCAGCCCCTCCGGGACTAGTAAGGAGCAGTTCTTC. Its protein product is CASSPSGTSKEQFF.

This clonotype was detected ten times or more. The V call is TRBV14, the J call TRBJ2-1; tentatively, D is TRBD1 or TRBD2 (6 bases each). The CDR3 runs to 11 residues. Germline CDR1 reads SGHDN; CDR2 reads FVKESK. V was trimmed by 6 bases and J by 13 bases, leaving 13 bases between them. CDR3 region: CASREGGLQFF. The CDR3 nucleotides are TGTGCCAGCAGGGAGGGGGGACTCCAGTTCTTC.